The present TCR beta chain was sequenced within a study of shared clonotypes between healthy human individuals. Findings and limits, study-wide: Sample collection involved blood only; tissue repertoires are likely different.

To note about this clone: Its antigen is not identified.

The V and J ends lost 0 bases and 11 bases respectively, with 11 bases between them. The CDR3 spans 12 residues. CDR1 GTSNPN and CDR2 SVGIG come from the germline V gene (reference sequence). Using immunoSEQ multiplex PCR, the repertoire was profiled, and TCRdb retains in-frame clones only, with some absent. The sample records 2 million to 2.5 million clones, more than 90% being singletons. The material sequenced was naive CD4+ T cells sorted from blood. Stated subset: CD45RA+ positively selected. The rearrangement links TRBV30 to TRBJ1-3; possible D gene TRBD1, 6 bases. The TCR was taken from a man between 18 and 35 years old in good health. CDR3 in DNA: TGTGCCTGGAGTGTACAGGGAGGCCCCATATATTTT. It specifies CAWSVQGGPIYF. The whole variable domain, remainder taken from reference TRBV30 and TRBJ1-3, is SQTIHQWPATLVQPVGSPLSLECTVEGTSNPNLYWYRQAAGRGLQLLFYSVGIGQISSEVPQNLSASRPQDRQFILSSKKLLLSDSGFYLCAWSVQGGPIYFGEGSWLTVV.